This T cell receptor (beta chain) was identified during a study of spatial heterogeneity in lung cancer. TCRdb itself ran the 5' RACE reads through MiXCR, one entry per CDR3 protein. This sample yields roughly 21,000 distinct CDR3 sequences, of which roughly 3% are seen a single time; about 30% belongs to the top ten. This sample's time point: sample taken at primary tumor resection. A total of around 72 untreated early-stage non-small cell lung cancer patients served as donors. This CDR3 has 16 amino acids. CDR1 is SGHAT, CDR2 FQNNGV, per germline. V lost 2 bases and J lost 4, with 14 bases in between.

The sequence derives from a female donor with early-stage non-small cell lung cancer. Sample: PBMCs, taken at surgery. The rearrangement uses TRBV11-2 and TRBJ2-2; D gene ambiguous. DNA for the CDR3: TGTGCCAGCAGCTTAAGATCAGGACCTTCCACCGGGGAGCTGTTTTTT. Amino acids: CASSLRSGPSTGELFF. Based on the CDR3 plus reference TRBV11-2 and TRBJ2-2, the full variable domain is EAGVAQSPRYKIIEKRQSVAFWCNPISGHATLYWYQQILGQGPKLLIQFQNNGVVDDSQLPKDRFSAERLKGVDSTLKIQPAKLEDSAVYLCASSLRSGPSTGELFFGEGSRLTVL.